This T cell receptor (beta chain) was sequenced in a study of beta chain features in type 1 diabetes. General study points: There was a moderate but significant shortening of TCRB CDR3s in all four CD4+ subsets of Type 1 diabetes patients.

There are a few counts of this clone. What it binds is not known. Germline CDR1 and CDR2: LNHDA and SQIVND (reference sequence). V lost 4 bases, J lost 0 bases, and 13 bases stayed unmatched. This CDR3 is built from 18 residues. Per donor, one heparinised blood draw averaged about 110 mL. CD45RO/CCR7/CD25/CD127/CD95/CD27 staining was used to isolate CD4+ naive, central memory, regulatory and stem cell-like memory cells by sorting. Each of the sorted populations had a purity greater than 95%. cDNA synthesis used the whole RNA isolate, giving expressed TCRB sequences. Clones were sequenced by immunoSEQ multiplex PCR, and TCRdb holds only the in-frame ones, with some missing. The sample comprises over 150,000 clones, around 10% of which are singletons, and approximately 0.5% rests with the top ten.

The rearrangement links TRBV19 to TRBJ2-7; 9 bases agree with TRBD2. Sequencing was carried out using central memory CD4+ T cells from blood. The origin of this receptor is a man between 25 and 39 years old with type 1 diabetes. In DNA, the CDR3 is TGTGCCAGTAGTAAACGGGGAGGGATAGCGGGGGCCTCCTACGAGCAGTACTTC. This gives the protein CASSKRGGIAGASYEQYF.